These 27 T cell receptor beta chains came from one sample sequenced in a study of identical twins. TCRdb called the 5' RACE reads again in MiXCR, with one record for every CDR3 protein. Counted here are about 190,000 distinct CDR3 sequences, roughly 15% occurring once; the ten biggest clones make up 40%. The same data also went into a second study, on T cells expressing NK-cell markers.

Material for sequencing was CD8+ T cells sorted from blood. These receptors were taken from a woman aged 18 to 35 in good health.

The chain has TRBV6-5 and TRBJ1-5; possible D gene TRBD1, 5 bases. The V end lost 4 bases, the J end lost 2 bases, and 12 bases lay between the germline ends. The CDR3 length is 15 residues. Per germline, CDR1 MNHEY and CDR2 SVGAGI. CDR3 region: CASSSSGRGNQPQHF. The CDR3 DNA reads TGTGCCAGCAGTTCATCAGGGCGCGGCAATCAGCCCCAGCATTTT.

The chain couples TRBV6-1 to TRBJ2-5; 8 nucleotides align to TRBD1. This CDR3 spans 15 amino acids. Trimming took 6 bases from V and 9 from J; bases not matched to a gene: 15. CDR1 is MNHNS, CDR2 SASEGT, per germline. The CDR3 DNA sequence: TGTGCCAGCAGACCATCGGACAGGGACAATTTTGCCCAGTACTTC. Protein product: CASRPSDRDNFAQYF.

This sequence joins TRBV12-3 or TRBV12-4 and TRBJ1-2; the D gene is possibly TRBD1 (5 bases). The ends were cut back, 3 bases at V and 10 bases at J, with 15 bases in the middle. The CDR3 length is 13 residues. CDR3 bases: TGTGCCAGCAGTTTTGGGGTGGGGGTCGACTACACCTTC. This codes for CASSFGVGVDYTF.

This clonotype has a handful of counts. The V and J genes are TRBV12-3 or TRBV12-4 and TRBJ1-2; D might be TRBD1 (5 bases). Trimming left V 5 bases short and J 4 bases short, with 14 bases between. This CDR3 is 14 amino acids long. The CDR3: CASSPAGGAYGYTF. The CDR3 DNA reads as TGTGCCAGCAGTCCGGCGGGGGGAGCCTATGGCTACACCTTC.

This chain links TRBV10-2 with TRBJ2-1, with 10 nucleotides matching TRBD1. The CDR3 totals 16 residues. V gave up 2 bases and J gave up 12 bases; unmatched junction bases: 13. The V gene's germline CDR1 is WSHSY and CDR2 SAAADI. This chain's CDR3 is CASSEPIGGRDRGQFF. Written as DNA, the CDR3 is TGCGCCAGCAGTGAGCCAATAGGTGGCCGGGACAGGGGGCAGTTCTTC.

This clonotype appeared a single time. CDR3 nucleotide sequence: TGTGCCACCAGGTCTGGGGGAGCTTTCTTT. Its protein is CATRSGGAFF. The chain employs TRBV11-2 and TRBJ1-1; a possible D gene is TRBD1 (5 bases). Trimming shortened V by 10 bases and J by 10 bases, and 13 bases separated the two germline ends. The CDR3 spans 10 residues. Germline V CDR1 and CDR2: SGHAT, FQNNGV.

A few counts support this clonotype. The genes are TRBV6-5 and TRBJ1-1, with D perhaps TRBD1 (5 bases). Germline lookup yields CDR1 MNHEY and CDR2 SVGAGI. Trimming cost V 1 base and J 2 bases, with 14 bases left between them. CDR3 size: 16 residues. For the CDR3, the DNA is TGTGCCAGCAGTTACTATCTCGGGGACGACAACACTGAAGCTTTCTTT. Translating it yields CASSYYLGDDNTEAFF.

The V gene is TRBV11-1, the J gene TRBJ2-7; the D is unclear. CDR3 size: 19 residues. CDR1 SGHAT and CDR2 FQDESV come from the germline V gene (reference sequence). With 5 bases removed from V and 1 base from J, the gap between germline ends came to 27 bases. This CDR3 is CASSSGRGAEPIPSYEQYF. The CDR3 coding sequence is TGTGCCAGCAGCAGTGGGCGAGGCGCGGAGCCCATACCGTCCTACGAGCAGTACTTC.

CDR3 residues: CSARQTSTSYEQYF. The CDR3 DNA reads TGCAGTGCGAGGCAGACATCAACCTCCTACGAGCAGTACTTC. The chain links TRBV20-1 to TRBJ2-7; D uncertain. Germline values: CDR1 DFQATT, CDR2 SNEGSKA (reference sequence). Trimming removed 6 bases from V and 0 bases from J, with 15 bases in between. The CDR3 is made up of 14 amino acids.

This clonotype was observed many times. The chain is built from TRBV6-5 and TRBJ1-1; D possibly corresponds to TRBD1 (5 bases). The CDR3 covers 11 residues. V was shortened by 4 bases and J by 11 bases, with 11 bases between the two germline ends. The germline CDR1 and CDR2 sequences are MNHEY and SVGAGI. As DNA, the CDR3 is TGTGCCAGCAGTTCGGGACCGGAGGCTTTCTTT. It yields the protein CASSSGPEAFF.

The genes are TRBV12-3 or TRBV12-4 and TRBJ1-1, with D possibly TRBD1 on 6 matching bases. The ends were cut back, 3 bases at V and 1 base at J, with 9 bases in the middle. CDR3 length: 14 amino acids. Written as DNA, the CDR3 is TGTGCCAGCAGTTTCAGGGGAAGGAACACTGAAGCTTTCTTT. Translation gives CASSFRGRNTEAFF.

This clonotype was detected ten times or more. CDR3 nucleotides: TGTGCCAGCAGCCCTCCGTATGGGGATGAAGGAGGAAACACCATATATTTT. It encodes CASSPPYGDEGGNTIYF. V usage is TRBV21-1 and J usage is TRBJ1-3. TRBV21-1 is a recognized pseudogene. There are 17 residues in the CDR3.

This clonotype occurred a few times. V and J are TRBV9 and TRBJ1-1, with D unresolved. The CDR3 consists of 14 residues. Germline CDR1 is SGDLS and CDR2 is YYNGEE. With 4 bases removed from V and 0 bases from J, the gap between germline ends came to 10 bases. In DNA form, the CDR3 reads TGTGCCAGCAGCACGACACTGATGAACACTGAAGCTTTCTTT. Translation: CASSTTLMNTEAFF.

V is TRBV9 and J is TRBJ2-1; 9 bases match TRBD1. The CDR3 has 16 amino acids. The germline gives CDR1 SGDLS, CDR2 YYNGEE. J lost 6 bases, V lost 4 bases, and 11 bases had no gene match. CDR3 region: CASSTGGQGSFNEQFF. In DNA form, the CDR3 reads TGTGCCAGCAGCACCGGCGGACAGGGGTCTTTCAATGAGCAGTTCTTC.

This clonotype was observed a few times. The chain joins TRBV20-1 to TRBJ2-7, with D maybe TRBD1 (6 bases). The V end was cut by 3 bases, the J end by 3 bases, with 21 bases between. CDR3 length: 16 amino acids. Germline-derived CDR1 and CDR2 are DFQATT and SNEGSKA (reference sequence). The CDR3 DNA follows: TGCAGTGCTAGCTGGTCGTCGCGCAGGGGCAACTACGAGCAGTACTTC. Translated, it gives CSASWSSRRGNYEQYF.

This clonotype has a count of ten or more. CDR3 bases: TGCGCCAGCAGCTTGAACGGGGGGCCCTACAATGAGCAGTTCTTC. This codes for CASSLNGGPYNEQFF. The rearrangement joins TRBV5-1 to TRBJ2-1; D possibly corresponds to TRBD2 (7 bases). V gave up 1 base and J gave up 2 bases, with 10 bases separating them. From germline, CDR1 is SGHRS and CDR2 YFSETQ. The CDR3 is 15 residues long. The variable domain in full, completed from reference TRBV5-1 and TRBJ2-1, reads KAGVTQTPRYLIKTRGQQVTLSCSPISGHRSVSWYQQTPGQGLQFLFEYFSETQRNKGNFPGRFSGRQFSNSRSEMNVSTLELGDSALYLCASSLNGGPYNEQFFGPGTRLTVL.

The chain carries TRBV18 and TRBJ1-2; tentative D call: TRBD1 (5 bases). Germline values: CDR1 KGHSH, CDR2 LQKENI. Trimming took off 3 bases at V and 8 bases at J, with 19 bases between the two ends. The length of the CDR3 is 15 residues. In DNA, the CDR3 is TGTGCCAGCTCACCCGGCCGAAGAGGGACGGAAGGCTACACCTTC. Protein: CASSPGRRGTEGYTF.

V is TRBV11-2 and J is TRBJ2-1; D is unclear. Germline V lookup: CDR1 SGHAT, CDR2 FQNNGV. The V gene lost 0 bases and the J gene lost 4 bases, with 16 bases spanning the gap. This CDR3 is 17 amino acids long. The CDR3 DNA follows: TGTGCCAGCAGCTTAGATCTTGGCAGGAGCCCTTACAATGAGCAGTTCTTC. It translates to CASSLDLGRSPYNEQFF.

J is TRBJ2-2 and V is TRBV10-1, with D possibly being TRBD1 or TRBD2 (6 bases each). Trimming removed 7 bases from V and 3 bases from J, with 9 bases in between. CDR1 and CDR2 from the germline V gene are WNHNN and SYGVQD (reference sequence). There are 13 residues in the CDR3. The chain's CDR3 is CASTRGDTGELFF. The CDR3 bases are TGCGCCAGCACGAGGGGGGACACCGGGGAGCTGTTTTTT.

This clonotype was counted between two and nine times. The chain couples TRBV6-1 to TRBJ2-3, with D perhaps matching TRBD2 (5 bases). Germline assignment: CDR1 MNHNS and CDR2 SASEGT. With 5 bases removed from V and 1 base from J, the gap between germline ends came to 31 bases. The CDR3 totals 21 residues. CDR3 sequence: CASSKTPAGVGHYVGTDTQYF. CDR3 coding DNA: TGTGCCAGCAGTAAGACGCCTGCCGGGGTAGGCCATTACGTCGGCACAGATACGCAGTATTTT.

There are a few counts of this clonotype. This chain joins TRBV29-1 and TRBJ2-4; D may correspond to TRBD1 or TRBD2 (6 bases each). The V gene's germline CDR1 is SQVTM and CDR2 ANQGSEA. V lost 5 bases and J lost 2, with 10 bases in between. This CDR3 comprises 13 residues. The CDR3 DNA reads TGCAGCGTTTGGGGGGCGTCCAAAAACATTCAGTACTTC. It translates to CSVWGASKNIQYF.

The chain employs TRBV7-8 and TRBJ2-1, with D perhaps TRBD2 (5 bases). The CDR3 loop spans 15 amino acids. V lost 1 base, J lost 8 bases, and 15 bases lay in between. Germline CDR1 reads SGHVS; CDR2 reads FQNEAQ. The CDR3 DNA reads as TGTGCCAGCAGCTTAGAGGCACTAGTCTTCTATGAGCAGTTCTTC. Protein: CASSLEALVFYEQFF.

The chain couples TRBV7-6 to TRBJ2-7; no clear D gene. The V and J ends lost 4 bases and 0 bases respectively, with 10 bases between them. The CDR3 is made up of 14 amino acids. The V gene's germline CDR1 is SGHVS and CDR2 FNYEAQ. The chain's CDR3 is CASSSIHTSYEQYF. CDR3 nucleotides: TGTGCCAGCAGCTCCATCCACACCTCCTACGAGCAGTACTTC.

This clonotype was seen at least ten times. V is TRBV12-3 or TRBV12-4 and J is TRBJ1-1, with 7 bases identical to TRBD1. With 1 base clipped from V and 4 bases from J, the junction kept 3 bases outside the gene matches. This CDR3 is 14 amino acids long. CDR3 sequence: CASSLEGAGTEAFF. CDR3 in DNA: TGTGCCAGCAGTTTAGAGGGGGCAGGCACTGAAGCTTTCTTT.

This clonotype appeared a few times. V gene TRBV20-1 combines with J gene TRBJ2-1; D uncertain. In germline, CDR1 is DFQATT, CDR2 SNEGSKA (reference sequence). This CDR3 is built from 14 residues. V was clipped by 3 bases and J by 5 bases, with 14 bases between them. CDR3 in DNA: TGCAGTGCTAGGTTGGGTCCTGGAAACAATGAGCAGTTCTTC. Translated: CSARLGPGNNEQFF.

This clonotype was picked up a small number of times. The rearrangement joins TRBV15 to TRBJ2-6; D remains unclear. The CDR3 is made up of 12 amino acids. Germline V lookup: CDR1 LNHNV, CDR2 YYDKDF (reference sequence). V was cut by 6 bases and J by 1 base, with 1 base left in between. DNA of the CDR3: TGTGCCACCAGGTCTGGGGCCAACGTCCTGACTTTC. Translating gives CATRSGANVLTF.

This clonotype has ten or more counts. The V gene is TRBV6-2 or TRBV6-3, the J gene TRBJ2-7, with D tentatively TRBD1 (6 bases). Trimming shortened V by 2 bases and J by 0 bases, and 8 bases separated the two germline ends. Germline values: CDR1 MNHEY, CDR2 SVGEGT. The CDR3 spans 14 residues. CDR3 DNA: TGTGCCAGCAGTTACGGGACAAACTCCTACGAGCAGTACTTC. It translates to CASSYGTNSYEQYF.